A single sample gave rise to the 11 T cell receptor beta chains below, sequenced in a study of shared clonotypes between healthy human individuals. The data were produced by immunoSEQ multiplex PCR, yet TCRdb's version contains in-frame clones alone and is incomplete. The sample includes 300,000 to 400,000 clones, over 65% of them seen just once. Input material: memory CD4+ T cells sorted from blood. Regarding subset: CD45RA-negative fraction. The receptors originated from a man aged 25-45 years in good health.

The chain links TRBV11-2 to TRBJ2-1; D gene ambiguous. The CDR3 extends over 16 amino acids. Germline V lookup: CDR1 SGHAT, CDR2 FQNNGV. Trimming removed 1 base at V and 2 bases at J, with 12 bases between. The CDR3: CASSLGGAQAYNEQFF. The CDR3 DNA follows: TGTGCCAGCAGCTTAGGAGGAGCTCAAGCCTACAATGAGCAGTTCTTC. Using reference TRBV11-2 and TRBJ2-1 for the parts outside the CDR3, the full variable domain is EAGVAQSPRYKIIEKRQSVAFWCNPISGHATLYWYQQILGQGPKLLIQFQNNGVVDDSQLPKDRFSAERLKGVDSTLKIQPAKLEDSAVYLCASSLGGAQAYNEQFFGPGTRLTVL.

This clone was detected only once. The V and J genes are TRBV18 and TRBJ2-6; no clear D gene. The CDR3 loop spans 14 amino acids. V was pared by 9 bases and J by 0 bases, with 9 bases between. The V gene's germline CDR1 is KGHSH and CDR2 LQKENI. CDR3 sequence reads: CASHPSSGANVLTF. The CDR3 DNA sequence: TGTGCCAGTCACCCTAGCTCTGGGGCCAACGTCCTGACTTTC.

This chain joins TRBV7-9 and TRBJ2-1; tentatively, D is TRBD1 or TRBD2 (5 bases each). Trimming shortened V by 7 bases and J by 6 bases, and 16 bases separated the two germline ends. The CDR3 runs to 14 residues. Germline assignment: CDR1 SEHNR and CDR2 FQNEAQ (reference sequence). The CDR3 loop reads CASTLDGAVNEQFF. CDR3 bases: TGTGCCAGCACCCTCGACGGGGCGGTCAATGAGCAGTTCTTC.

The chain has TRBV5-4 and TRBJ2-4, with D maybe TRBD2 (6 bases). CDR1 and CDR2 from the germline V gene are SGHNT and YYREEE (reference sequence). The CDR3 covers 14 residues. Trimming took 3 bases from V and 6 from J, leaving 13 bases between them. Here the CDR3 DNA reads TGTGCCAGCAGCTCCTGGGAGGACGGAAACATTCAGTACTTC. Amino acids: CASSSWEDGNIQYF.

The gene calls are TRBV2 and TRBJ2-1; D gene ambiguous. The V gene's germline CDR1 is SNHLY and CDR2 FYNNEI. The V gene lost 4 bases and the J gene lost 9 bases, with 10 bases spanning the gap. The CDR3 runs 12 residues. CDR3 region: CASSGVVFEQFF. CDR3 sequence (DNA): TGTGCCAGCAGTGGAGTAGTCTTTGAGCAGTTCTTC.

This sequence joins TRBV4-3 and TRBJ2-2; D remains unclear. V lost 0 bases and J lost 0, with 8 bases in between. Germline assignment: CDR1 LGHNA and CDR2 YSLEER. The CDR3 consists of 16 residues. DNA of the CDR3: TGCGCCAGCAGCCAAGATCCGGTTCCGAACACCGGGGAGCTGTTTTTT. This gives the protein CASSQDPVPNTGELFF.

The chain employs TRBV10-1 and TRBJ2-1; the D is unclear. CDR3 size: 11 residues. V was clipped by 8 bases and J by 2 bases, with 4 bases between them. Germline assignment: CDR1 WNHNN and CDR2 SYGVQD (reference sequence). The CDR3 DNA follows: TGCGCCAGCGGGGCCTACAATGAGCAGTTCTTC. As protein: CASGAYNEQFF.

This clone was seen only once. Other DNA sequences in this sample translate to the same CDR3. V gene TRBV18 combines with J gene TRBJ1-2, with TRBD1 identical over 8 bases. V lost 5 bases, J lost 5 bases, and 7 bases stayed unmatched. Germline-derived CDR1 and CDR2 are KGHSH and LQKENI. The CDR3 contains 14 residues. This chain's CDR3 is CASSMDREAYGYTF. Written as DNA, the CDR3 is TGTGCCAGCTCAATGGACAGGGAGGCTTATGGCTACACCTTC.

V usage is TRBV30 and J usage is TRBJ2-7; D perhaps matches TRBD2 (5 bases). V lost 0 bases to trimming and J lost 2 bases, with 14 bases between them. Germline CDR1 GTSNPN, CDR2 SVGIG (reference sequence). CDR3 size: 15 residues. The CDR3 region has the DNA TGTGCCTGGAGTGTACGGGGTAATAGGGCCTACGAGCAGTACTTC. As protein: CAWSVRGNRAYEQYF.

In regard to this clone: A much bigger clone sits one base away, suggesting this may be a read error. The chain has TRBV18 and TRBJ2-7; 10 bases align to TRBD1. The CDR3 totals 15 residues. After removal of 3 bases from V and 1 base from J, the junction contained 3 bases not matched to a gene. Germline V lookup: CDR1 KGHSH, CDR2 LQKENI. The CDR3 bases are TGTGCCAGCTCACCCGGGACAGGGGTTTCCTACGAGCAGTACTTC. Protein sequence: CASSPGTGVSYEQYF.

This chain uses TRBV29-1 with TRBJ2-5, with D hard to call. V was clipped by 5 bases and J by 2 bases, with 6 bases between them. CDR1 and CDR2 (germline): SQVTM, ANQGSEA. The CDR3 is 11 residues long. CDR3 in amino acids: CSVSLQETQYF. The CDR3 DNA is TGCAGCGTTAGCTTACAAGAGACCCAGTACTTC.